One sample yielded the 26 T cell receptor beta chains listed below, sequenced in a study of STAT3 mutations in large granular lymphocyte leukemia. Study results and limitations: In T-cell large granular lymphocyte leukemia, about half of patients showed multiple immunodominant subclonotypes.

Clones were read by immunoSEQ multiplex PCR, and TCRdb kept only the in-frame ones, dropping some. The table includes more than 10,000 clones, 80% to 90% detected once. Their recognized antigens are unknown. Sequencing used PBMCs. Source of these receptors: a human donor with T large granular lymphocyte leukemia. Some clones in this sample may be carry-over from other donors' samples.

The rearrangement links TRBV10-3 to TRBJ2-5; 7 nucleotides match TRBD1. Germline CDR1 and CDR2: ENHRY and SYGVKD. CDR3 length: 13 amino acids. Trimming took 7 bases from V and 4 from J; bases not matched to a gene: 6. The CDR3: CAINKGGGETQYF. The CDR3 DNA sequence: TGTGCCATCAATAAAGGGGGCGGAGAGACCCAGTACTTC.

As concerns this clone: A far larger clone is just one base off, so this is likely a read error. This chain links TRBV9 with TRBJ2-1; TRBD1 is a possible D gene (6 bases). The CDR3 is made up of 12 amino acids. V lost 8 bases and J 10 bases, leaving 16 bases between the germline ends. Germline assignment: CDR1 SGDLS and CDR2 YYNGEE. The chain's CDR3 is CARTTPTGEQFF. The CDR3 nucleotides read TGTGCCAGAACCACTCCTACAGGGGAGCAGTTCTTC.

This clone was seen a few times. The chain has TRBV6-6 and TRBJ2-7; D may correspond to TRBD1 or TRBD2 (5 bases each). CDR3 size: 14 residues. Germline CDR1 and CDR2: MNHNY and SVGAGI (reference sequence). Trimming took off 8 bases at V and 0 bases at J, with 14 bases between the two ends. Here the CDR3 reads CASRGGLSSYEQYF. The CDR3 DNA reads as TGTGCCAGCCGGGGCGGTTTAAGCTCCTACGAGCAGTACTTC.

Worth noting for this clone: A junction boundary mismatches the germline segment, possibly from a read error. The gene calls are TRBV14 and TRBJ1-1; D is undetermined. This CDR3 region has 11 residues. The germline gives CDR1 SGHDN, CDR2 FVKESK. Here the CDR3 reads CASGHGFEAFF. CDR3 nucleotide sequence: TGTGCCAGCGGCCATGGATTTGAAGCTTTCTTT.

This rearrangement joins TRBV28 to TRBJ1-2; a weak D match, TRBD1 (6 bases). This CDR3 is 16 amino acids long. Germline V gene sequence: CDR1 MDHEN, CDR2 SYDVKM. Trimming removed 3 bases from V and 4 bases from J, with 18 bases in between. CDR3 in DNA: TGTGCCAGCAGTTTCCCCGGGGGGGGGCCCGGCTATGGCTACACCTTC. This translates into CASSFPGGGPGYGYTF.

The chain recombines TRBV5-5 with TRBJ1-2; tentative D call: TRBD1 (6 bases). The CDR3 runs 13 residues. V was shortened by 1 base and J by 6 bases, with 10 bases between the two germline ends. Germline CDR1 is SGHKS and CDR2 is YYEKEE (reference sequence). Here the CDR3 DNA reads TGTGCCAGCAGCTTGACAGGGTGGGATGGCTACACCTTC. Protein sequence: CASSLTGWDGYTF.

The chain carries TRBV28 and TRBJ1-5; 8 nucleotides agree with TRBD1. CDR3 length equals 16 residues. Germline loops: CDR1 MDHEN, CDR2 SYDVKM. V dropped 6 bases and J dropped 4; count of bases not matched to a gene: 11. The CDR3 DNA sequence: TGTGCCAGCAGATGGGGGGAACAGGGGGGGAATCAGCCCCAGCATTTT. Protein sequence: CASRWGEQGGNQPQHF.

This chain connects TRBV19 to TRBJ2-2; weak D call: TRBD1 (6 bases). Germline lookup yields CDR1 LNHDA and CDR2 SQIVND (reference sequence). The CDR3 length is 14 residues. V was trimmed by 7 bases and J by 0 bases, leaving 9 bases between them. The CDR3 DNA is TGTGCCAGTAAGGGACAAGCGAACACCGGGGAGCTGTTTTTT. This codes for CASKGQANTGELFF.

As DNA, the CDR3 is TGTGCCAGCAGCGTAGTGGGACTAGCAGGGGATACGCAGTATTTT. Protein: CASSVVGLAGDTQYF. The V gene is TRBV9, the J gene TRBJ2-3; 9 bases are a match to TRBD2. This CDR3 spans 15 amino acids. The V gene's germline CDR1 is SGDLS and CDR2 YYNGEE. V gave up 0 bases and J gave up 6 bases; unmatched junction bases: 5.

CDR3 bases: TGTGCCAGCAGCTTGATCAATGAGCAGTTCTTC. Its translation is CASSLINEQFF. This sequence joins TRBV5-8 and TRBJ2-1; D unresolved. The CDR3 length is 11 residues. The V gene lost 1 base and the J gene lost 6 bases, with 2 bases spanning the gap. From germline, CDR1 is SGHTS and CDR2 YDEGEE.

V usage is TRBV19 and J usage is TRBJ1-4, with a possible D match to TRBD1 (5 bases). V was pared by 5 bases and J by 4 bases, with 11 bases between. The CDR3 totals 14 residues. CDR1 and CDR2 (germline): LNHDA, SQIVND (reference sequence). CDR3 loop: CASSVGRINEKLFF. Written as DNA, the CDR3 is TGTGCCAGTAGTGTGGGACGCATTAATGAAAAACTGTTTTTT.

The chain is built from TRBV7-2 and TRBJ2-3, with D possibly matching TRBD1 (6 bases). The CDR3 totals 16 residues. The V gene's germline CDR1 is SGHTA and CDR2 FQGNSA. V lost 1 base to trimming and J lost 0 bases, with 11 bases between them. CDR3 in amino acids: CASSLDRTASTDTQYF. DNA of the CDR3: TGTGCCAGCAGCTTAGACCGGACAGCTAGCACAGATACGCAGTATTTT.

The V call is TRBV7-8, the J call TRBJ2-5; 8 bases agree with TRBD1. This CDR3 comprises 15 residues. Per the germline V gene, CDR1 is SGHVS and CDR2 is FQNEAQ. Trimming at V came to 8 bases and at J to 5 bases, leaving 13 bases not matched to a gene. CDR3 loop: CASCSVAGGAETQYF. The CDR3 DNA reads TGTGCCAGCTGCTCAGTTGCAGGGGGCGCGGAGACCCAGTACTTC. The entire variable domain, with the rest obtained from reference TRBV7-8 and TRBJ2-5, is as follows: GAGVSQSPRYKVAKRGQDVALRCDPISGHVSLFWYQQALGQGPEFLTYFQNEAQLDKSGLPSDRFFAERPEGSVSTLKIQRTQQEDSAVYLCASCSVAGGAETQYFGPGTRLLVL.

This clone was seen more than once but under ten times. V is TRBV5-1 and J is TRBJ1-6; D may be TRBD1 (5 bases). The CDR3 loop spans 16 amino acids. In germline, CDR1 is SGHRS, CDR2 YFSETQ. Trimming pared 0 bases from V and 8 bases from J, leaving 15 bases between. DNA for the CDR3: TGCGCCAGCAGCTTGGCCGATGTGGGGGTCTATTCACCCCTCCACTTT. Translation gives CASSLADVGVYSPLHF.

This clone has a handful of counts. V and J are TRBV19 and TRBJ1-2; the match to TRBD1 covers 8 bases. The J segment lost 2 bases and the V segment lost 1 base, leaving 3 bases of the junction unmatched. The CDR3 loop spans 15 amino acids. CDR1 is LNHDA, CDR2 SQIVND, per germline (reference sequence). The CDR3 reads CASSIGNRGNYGYTF. The CDR3 DNA reads TGTGCCAGTAGTATAGGCAACAGGGGGAACTATGGCTACACCTTC.

This chain joins TRBV5-6 and TRBJ1-2; the match to TRBD1 covers 7 bases. CDR3 size: 16 residues. CDR1 is SGHDT and CDR2 is YYEEEE in the germline V gene. J gave up 3 bases and V 1 base, and 9 bases lay outside the gene matches. CDR3 region: CASSLFGQALYYGYTF. The CDR3 DNA sequence: TGTGCCAGCAGCTTGTTCGGACAGGCACTGTACTATGGCTACACCTTC.

The genes are TRBV5-4 and TRBJ2-7; tentatively, D is TRBD1 (6 bases). The CDR3 loop spans 14 amino acids. The V end was cut by 4 bases, the J end by 7 bases, with 18 bases between. CDR1 is SGHNT, CDR2 YYREEE, per germline (reference sequence). This CDR3 is CASSGWGLSGEQYV. The DNA for the CDR3 is TGTGCCAGCAGCGGCTGGGGGCTCAGTGGGGAGCAGTACGTC.

The chain joins TRBV5-1 to TRBJ1-1, with unresolved D. The CDR3 sequence is 15 residues long. The germline V gene has CDR1 SGHRS and CDR2 YFSETQ. Trimming shortened V by 1 base and J by 1 base, and 11 bases separated the two germline ends. This CDR3 reads CASSLMGSPNTEAFF. The DNA for the CDR3 is TGCGCCAGCAGCTTGATGGGCAGTCCGAACACTGAAGCTTTCTTT.

This chain connects TRBV7-2 to TRBJ2-3; D tentatively reads TRBD1 or TRBD2 (5 bases each). Deletions cut 7 bases from V and 4 bases from J, with 9 bases between. The germline V gene has CDR1 SGHTA and CDR2 FQGNSA. The CDR3 sequence is 12 residues long. Here the CDR3 reads CASKRGADTQYF. Written as DNA, the CDR3 is TGTGCCAGCAAGAGGGGTGCAGATACGCAGTATTTT.

The V gene is TRBV27, the J gene TRBJ2-5; 8 positions agree with TRBD1. There are 15 residues in the CDR3. Germline CDR1 reads MNHEY; CDR2 reads SMNVEV (reference sequence). Trimming took 6 bases from V and 1 from J; bases not matched to a gene: 7. CDR3 nucleotides: TGTGCCAGCAGGCAAGGACAGGGCCCCCAAGAGACCCAGTACTTC. Translation: CASRQGQGPQETQYF.

The chain joins TRBV29-1 to TRBJ1-1; no clear D. This CDR3 contains 13 residues. The germline V and J ends were trimmed by 7 bases and 0 bases, with 12 bases remaining between them. Germline values: CDR1 SQVTM, CDR2 ANQGSEA. CDR3 residues: CSGRVTMNTEAFF. The CDR3 bases are TGCAGCGGACGGGTGACGATGAACACTGAAGCTTTCTTT.

This clone was picked up one time. DNA of the CDR3: TGTGCCAGCAGCTTAGGTGGGGGGGACAATAACTATGGCTACACCTTC. Its translation is CASSLGGGDNNYGYTF. V is TRBV7-9 and J is TRBJ1-2, with D possibly being TRBD1 (6 bases). This CDR3 is built from 16 residues. V gave up 1 base and J gave up 1 base, with 13 bases separating them. The germline V gene encodes CDR1 SEHNR and CDR2 FQNEAQ (reference sequence).

J is TRBJ1-4 and V is TRBV5-1; 7 bases line up with TRBD1. The length of the CDR3 is 14 residues. Germline V gene lookup returns CDR1 SGHRS and CDR2 YFSETQ. V was clipped by 5 bases and J by 8 bases; unmatched bases: 9. The CDR3 loop reads CASRYGQDGEKLFF. CDR3 in DNA: TGCGCCAGCAGATATGGACAGGACGGAGAAAAACTGTTTTTT.

This clone has a single count. The J gene is TRBJ2-5, the V gene TRBV5-1; TRBD2 matches at 13 bases. Germline-derived CDR1 and CDR2 are SGHRS and YFSETQ. The junction had 11 bases not matched to a gene; V was cut back by 4 bases and J by 5 bases. This CDR3 region has 17 residues. The chain's CDR3 is CASSDGLAGDRMETQYF. The CDR3 DNA sequence: TGCGCCAGCAGCGACGGACTAGCGGGAGATAGGATGGAGACCCAGTACTTC.

This chain uses TRBV7-9 with TRBJ1-4; the D gene is possibly TRBD1 (6 bases). V was trimmed by 0 bases and J by 8 bases, leaving 10 bases between them. The CDR3 is 14 amino acids. Germline CDR1 reads SEHNR; CDR2 reads FQNEAQ (reference sequence). The CDR3 protein is CASSLAGGGEKLFF. The DNA of the CDR3 is TGTGCCAGCAGCTTAGCGGGGGGCGGAGAAAAACTGTTTTTT.

The chain is built from TRBV18 and TRBJ2-7; D not resolved. V was pared by 0 bases and J by 2 bases, with 11 bases between. From germline, CDR1 is KGHSH and CDR2 LQKENI. The CDR3 has 15 amino acids. CDR3 DNA: TGTGCCAGCTCACCACCGGGCGCATACACCTACGAGCAGTACTTC. Translated: CASSPPGAYTYEQYF.